Below are 32 T cell receptor beta chains sequenced from a single sample in a study of cytomegalovirus exposure and HLA in healthy donors (dated by TCRdb to 2017 to 2019). Library construction relied on the immunoSEQ multiplex PCR assay. For the multiplex PCR, a mixture combining 60 forward primers for TCR Vbeta segments and 13 reverse primers for TCR Jbeta segments was used. Entries here come from immuneACCESS through TCRdb and include only in-frame sequences with V and J called. Some clones fail to appear in such tables; in the studies checked, an unresolved V gene covers under half of the shortfall, and the cause of the remainder is unknown. Counted in this sample were 150,000 to 200,000 clones; 65% to 80% of them appeared once. The biggest ten clones account for roughly 2% of the sample. Sequenced input: PBMCs. All receptors derive from a female donor in good health and CMV-seronegative.

The CDR3 DNA reads TGTGCCATCAGTACACAGGGGGGATATGGCTACACCTTC. Translation: CAISTQGGYGYTF. The chain employs TRBV10-3 and TRBJ1-2, with 8 bases aligning to TRBD1. This CDR3 has 13 amino acids. V was pared by 5 bases and J by 5 bases, with 4 bases of the junction left unmatched. Germline V gene sequence: CDR1 ENHRY, CDR2 SYGVKD.

V gene TRBV6-5 combines with J gene TRBJ2-7; no clear D. CDR3 length equals 13 residues. Germline loops: CDR1 MNHEY, CDR2 SVGAGI. V lost 0 bases and J 3 bases, leaving 6 bases between the germline ends. CDR3 region: CASSYSESYEQYF. The CDR3 DNA reads TGTGCCAGCAGTTACTCTGAGAGCTACGAGCAGTACTTC.

The chain combines TRBV19 with TRBJ2-1; tentative D call: TRBD1 (6 bases). Germline V CDR1 and CDR2: LNHDA, SQIVND (reference sequence). The CDR3 is 14 residues long. Trimming cost V 4 bases and J 10 bases, with 17 bases left between them. The CDR3 loop reads CASSTPGQSGEQFF. As DNA, the CDR3 is TGTGCCAGTAGTACTCCGGGACAATCAGGCGAGCAGTTCTTC. The full variable domain, rest sourced from reference TRBV19 and TRBJ2-1, is DGGITQSPKYLFRKEGQNVTLSCEQNLNHDAMYWYRQDPGQGLRLIYYSQIVNDFQKGDIAEGYSVSREKKESFPLTVTSAQKNPTAFYLCASSTPGQSGEQFFGPGTRLTVL.

This clone occurred once. The chain joins TRBV19 to TRBJ1-2; no firm D call. Trimming shortened V by 4 bases and J by 0 bases, and 12 bases separated the two germline ends. Germline CDR1 LNHDA, CDR2 SQIVND (reference sequence). The CDR3 is 15 residues long. The CDR3 nucleotides read TGTGCCAGTAGTACCCAGAGTGGAGCTAACTATGGCTACACCTTC. Translated: CASSTQSGANYGYTF.

The chain recombines TRBV5-4 with TRBJ2-2; a weak D match, TRBD1 (5 bases). Trimming took off 0 bases at V and 6 bases at J, with 12 bases between the two ends. This CDR3 is built from 15 residues. Germline-derived CDR1 and CDR2 are SGHNT and YYREEE (reference sequence). The CDR3 bases are TGTGCCAGCAGCTTGGAAGGGGTAGTAGCCGGGGAGCTGTTTTTT. Translating it yields CASSLEGVVAGELFF.

The rearrangement links TRBV5-1 to TRBJ2-1; TRBD2 matches 12 bases. J was trimmed by 8 bases and V by 0 bases; bases with no gene match: 6. Germline V CDR1 and CDR2: SGHRS, YFSETQ. This CDR3 region has 16 residues. CDR3 in amino acids: CASSLAPSGGADEQFF. CDR3 bases: TGCGCCAGCAGCTTGGCGCCTAGCGGGGGGGCGGATGAGCAGTTCTTC.

The V gene is TRBV6-1, the J gene TRBJ1-2; tentatively, D is TRBD1 (5 bases). Germline loops: CDR1 MNHNS, CDR2 SASEGT. Trimming pared 1 base from V and 5 bases from J, leaving 14 bases between. The CDR3 consists of 15 residues. CDR3 amino acids: CASSEGISKGYGYTF. CDR3 in DNA: TGTGCCAGCAGTGAAGGGATCTCCAAGGGGTATGGCTACACCTTC.

The V call is TRBV11-2, the J call TRBJ2-2; 13 nucleotides line up with TRBD2. CDR3 length equals 15 residues. Trimming at V came to 3 bases and at J to 6 bases, leaving 1 base not matched to a gene. Per germline, CDR1 SGHAT and CDR2 FQNNGV. The CDR3 here is CASSLGLAGSGELFF. The DNA of the CDR3 is TGTGCCAGCAGCTTGGGACTAGCGGGGTCCGGGGAGCTGTTTTTT. Based on the CDR3 plus reference TRBV11-2 and TRBJ2-2, the full variable domain is EAGVAQSPRYKIIEKRQSVAFWCNPISGHATLYWYQQILGQGPKLLIQFQNNGVVDDSQLPKDRFSAERLKGVDSTLKIQPAKLEDSAVYLCASSLGLAGSGELFFGEGSRLTVL.

This rearrangement joins TRBV11-2 to TRBJ1-5; 7 positions agree with TRBD1. Per germline, CDR1 SGHAT and CDR2 FQNNGV. CDR3 length equals 14 residues. Trimming cost V 6 bases and J 9 bases; bases outside gene matches: 11. CDR3 region: CASSPGQVPWPQHF. CDR3 nucleotide sequence: TGTGCCAGCAGTCCCGGACAGGTTCCCTGGCCCCAGCATTTT.

This chain links TRBV18 with TRBJ2-7, with 10 bases matching TRBD2. Losses at the gene ends were 2 bases for V and 1 base for J; bases not matched to a gene: 2. The V gene's germline CDR1 is KGHSH and CDR2 LQKENI. The CDR3 runs 15 residues. The chain's CDR3 is CASSPKAGGSYEQYF. The CDR3 nucleotides are TGTGCCAGCTCACCAAAAGCGGGAGGGTCCTACGAGCAGTACTTC.

A single count supports this clone. The V call is TRBV19, the J call TRBJ2-7; D may be TRBD2 (5 bases). This CDR3 region has 14 residues. The germline V gene encodes CDR1 LNHDA and CDR2 SQIVND (reference sequence). The V and J ends lost 1 base and 4 bases respectively, with 11 bases between them. CDR3 DNA sequence: TGTGCCAGTAGTATAGGTTCGGGCGGGTACGAGCAGTACTTC. Amino acid sequence: CASSIGSGGYEQYF. Full variable domain (outside the CDR3, taken from reference TRBV19 and TRBJ2-7): DGGITQSPKYLFRKEGQNVTLSCEQNLNHDAMYWYRQDPGQGLRLIYYSQIVNDFQKGDIAEGYSVSREKKESFPLTVTSAQKNPTAFYLCASSIGSGGYEQYFGPGTRLTVT.

J is TRBJ1-2 and V is TRBV5-4, with 9 bases matching TRBD1. This CDR3 has 13 amino acids. From germline, CDR1 is SGHNT and CDR2 YYREEE (reference sequence). Trimming took 4 bases from V and 8 from J; bases not matched to a gene: 6. CDR3 bases: TGTGCCAGCAGCGCGGGACAGGGAGCCGGCTACACCTTC. Translation gives CASSAGQGAGYTF.

The chain combines TRBV27 with TRBJ1-4; D may be TRBD1 (6 bases). V lost 2 bases to trimming and J lost 7 bases, with 11 bases between them. The CDR3 is made up of 14 amino acids. Germline V gene lookup returns CDR1 MNHEY and CDR2 SMNVEV (reference sequence). CDR3 sequence: CASSLTRGSEKLFF. The CDR3 DNA reads TGTGCCAGCAGTTTAACCAGGGGAAGTGAAAAACTGTTTTTT.

The V call is TRBV30, the J call TRBJ1-4, with 8 bases lining up with TRBD1. Germline values: CDR1 GTSNPN, CDR2 SVGIG (reference sequence). V was pared by 1 base and J by 8 bases, with 6 bases of the junction left unmatched. The CDR3 extends over 14 amino acids. CDR3 amino acids: CAWSDTDRVEKLFF. The CDR3 nucleotides are TGTGCCTGGAGTGACACGGACAGGGTGGAAAAACTGTTTTTT.

V is TRBV4-2 and J is TRBJ2-3, with D perhaps matching TRBD2 (6 bases). This CDR3 is 16 amino acids long. V lost 4 bases and J 4 bases, leaving 18 bases between the germline ends. Germline CDR1 is LGHNA and CDR2 is YNFKEQ. CDR3 residues: CASSRRAGLAADTQYF. In DNA, the CDR3 is TGTGCCAGCAGCCGGAGGGCGGGATTAGCAGCAGATACGCAGTATTTT.

The gene calls are TRBV9 and TRBJ2-2; 7 nucleotides align to TRBD1. V lost 4 bases and J lost 3; bases outside the gene matches: 12. Germline V gene lookup returns CDR1 SGDLS and CDR2 YYNGEE. CDR3 length: 17 amino acids. The CDR3 sequence: CASSPHSPGTDTGELFF. CDR3 sequence (DNA): TGTGCCAGCAGCCCGCACTCCCCCGGGACAGACACCGGGGAGCTGTTTTTT. Based on the CDR3 plus reference TRBV9 and TRBJ2-2, the full variable domain is DSGVTQTPKHLITATGQRVTLRCSPRSGDLSVYWYQQSLDQGLQFLIQYYNGEERAKGNILERFSAQQFPDLHSELNLSSLELGDSALYFCASSPHSPGTDTGELFFGEGSRLTVL.

The chain couples TRBV5-1 to TRBJ1-1; maybe TRBD1 (6 bases). CDR3 size: 16 residues. Germline V lookup: CDR1 SGHRS, CDR2 YFSETQ. V dropped 0 bases and J dropped 5 bases, with 17 bases sitting between them. DNA for the CDR3: TGCGCCAGCAGCTTGGGGATAACAGGGCTGGGGACTGAAGCTTTCTTT. Its translation: CASSLGITGLGTEAFF.

V and J are TRBV5-4 and TRBJ2-7; D perhaps matches TRBD2 (5 bases). V was shortened by 3 bases and J by 3 bases, with 10 bases between the two germline ends. The CDR3 sequence is 13 residues long. Looked up from germline, CDR1 is SGHNT and CDR2 is YYREEE (reference sequence). DNA of the CDR3: TGTGCCAGCAGCTCCGGACTGAACTACGAGCAGTACTTC. This codes for CASSSGLNYEQYF. The full variable domain, in which reference TRBV5-4 and TRBJ2-7 provide the parts outside the CDR3, is ETGVTQSPTHLIKTRGQQVTLRCSSQSGHNTVSWYQQALGQGPQFIFQYYREEENGRGNFPPRFSGLQFPNYSSELNVNALELDDSALYLCASSSGLNYEQYFGPGTRLTVT.

The rearrangement links TRBV27 to TRBJ2-7; 11 nucleotides agree with TRBD2. Looked up from germline, CDR1 is MNHEY and CDR2 is SMNVEV (reference sequence). Losses at the gene ends were 5 bases for V and 0 bases for J; bases not matched to a gene: 3. This CDR3 comprises 15 residues. The CDR3 loop is CASSHGTSGSYEQYF. The CDR3 bases are TGTGCCAGCAGTCATGGGACTAGCGGCTCCTACGAGCAGTACTTC.

The chain uses TRBV9 and TRBJ1-1; possible D gene TRBD1, 5 bases. V was clipped by 0 bases and J by 1 base, with 7 bases between them. CDR1 and CDR2 from the germline V gene are SGDLS and YYNGEE. The CDR3 runs to 14 residues. DNA of the CDR3: TGTGCCAGCAGCGTAGACCAGGGGAACACTGAAGCTTTCTTT. It encodes CASSVDQGNTEAFF.

The chain is built from TRBV9 and TRBJ1-1; D remains unclear. The CDR3 has 13 amino acids. With 6 bases removed from V and 0 bases from J, the gap between germline ends came to 9 bases. Germline loops: CDR1 SGDLS, CDR2 YYNGEE. The CDR3 protein is CASIARLNTEAFF. In nucleotides, the CDR3 is TGTGCCAGCATTGCTCGGTTGAACACTGAAGCTTTCTTT.

This rearrangement joins TRBV29-1 to TRBJ2-3, with 8 bases identical to TRBD2. With V trimmed by 3 bases and J by 2 bases, 4 bases remained unmatched. The CDR3 extends over 14 amino acids. CDR1 and CDR2 from the germline V gene are SQVTM and ANQGSEA. The CDR3 DNA is TGCAGCGTTGAGCGGGGGGCCGACACAGATACGCAGTATTTT. It specifies CSVERGADTDTQYF.

In nucleotides, the CDR3 is TGTGCCAGCAGTACCCAGGGCAGCTCCTACGAGCAGTACTTC. It encodes CASSTQGSSYEQYF. This chain links TRBV6-6 with TRBJ2-7, with TRBD1 as a possible D gene (5 bases). CDR1 MNHNY and CDR2 SVGAGI come from the germline V gene (reference sequence). V was pared by 5 bases and J by 0 bases, with 11 bases between. The CDR3 is made up of 14 amino acids.

The chain has TRBV6-5 and TRBJ1-5; TRBD1 matches at 9 bases. The CDR3 length is 14 residues. Germline V gives CDR1 MNHEY, CDR2 SVGAGI. J was trimmed by 9 bases and V by 6 bases; bases with no gene match: 9. CDR3 sequence reads: CASSLQGALGPQHF. In nucleotides, the CDR3 is TGTGCCAGCAGCCTACAGGGGGCGCTGGGGCCCCAGCATTTT.

The rearrangement uses TRBV5-4 and TRBJ1-1, with D maybe TRBD1 (6 bases). Deletions cut 0 bases from V and 0 bases from J, with 9 bases between. In germline, CDR1 is SGHNT, CDR2 YYREEE (reference sequence). CDR3 size: 15 residues. DNA of the CDR3: TGTGCCAGCAGCTTGGGGACAGCCCTGAACACTGAAGCTTTCTTT. This codes for CASSLGTALNTEAFF.

This clone showed up just a few times. The chain uses TRBV5-4 and TRBJ2-7; 8 bases are shared with TRBD1. With 4 bases clipped from V and 6 bases from J, the junction kept 6 bases outside the gene matches. The CDR3 runs 13 residues. Germline CDR1 and CDR2: SGHNT and YYREEE (reference sequence). CDR3 sequence: CASSLDRGGEQYF. In nucleotides, the CDR3 is TGTGCCAGCAGCCTAGACAGGGGAGGCGAGCAGTACTTC.

The chain is built from TRBV5-1 and TRBJ2-5; TRBD2 is a possible D gene (6 bases). V was clipped by 7 bases and J by 0 bases, with 16 bases between them. Germline V gives CDR1 SGHRS, CDR2 YFSETQ. The CDR3 sequence is 15 residues long. The CDR3 DNA is TGCGCCAGCGGCCGGGACTTACTGTACCAAGAGACCCAGTACTTC. As protein: CASGRDLLYQETQYF.

The rearrangement uses TRBV5-1 and TRBJ1-4, with D unclear. Trimming shortened V by 3 bases and J by 8 bases, and 20 bases separated the two germline ends. The germline gives CDR1 SGHRS, CDR2 YFSETQ. The CDR3 is 16 residues long. CDR3 in DNA: TGCGCCAGCAGCTCTGACGCAGCGTTTAGCCCCGAAAAACTGTTTTTT. Translating gives CASSSDAAFSPEKLFF.

Only one count was recorded for this clone. The chain combines TRBV19 with TRBJ2-7; 9 nucleotides line up with TRBD2. With V trimmed by 1 base and J by 4 bases, 11 bases remained unmatched. Germline values: CDR1 LNHDA, CDR2 SQIVND (reference sequence). The CDR3 has 17 amino acids. Written as DNA, the CDR3 is TGTGCCAGTAGTATAGCCCCGGGGCTAGCGGGAACATACGAGCAGTACTTC. Translation: CASSIAPGLAGTYEQYF.

This chain links TRBV5-1 with TRBJ2-6; D might be TRBD1 (5 bases). CDR1 is SGHRS and CDR2 is YFSETQ in the germline V gene. The CDR3 loop spans 17 amino acids. V lost 2 bases and J 0 bases, leaving 12 bases between the germline ends. The CDR3 DNA reads as TGCGCCAGCAGCTTTCAGCCAGGGTCCTCTGGGGCCAACGTCCTGACTTTC. Translation gives CASSFQPGSSGANVLTF.

V usage is TRBV30 and J usage is TRBJ1-2; D not resolved. The germline V gene has CDR1 GTSNPN and CDR2 SVGIG (reference sequence). Trimming removed 0 bases at V and 8 bases at J, with 10 bases between. There are 12 residues in the CDR3. DNA of the CDR3: TGTGCCTGGAGTGTATCGGCGGGGGGCTACACCTTC. Encoded protein: CAWSVSAGGYTF.

V usage is TRBV5-1 and J usage is TRBJ2-2; a weak D match, TRBD2 (7 bases). The CDR3 consists of 16 residues. V was cut by 8 bases and J by 0 bases, with 17 bases left in between. The V gene's germline CDR1 is SGHRS and CDR2 YFSETQ. CDR3 sequence reads: CASSTPGGANTGELFF. The CDR3 region has the DNA TGCGCCAGTAGTACGCCGGGGGGCGCGAACACCGGGGAGCTGTTTTTT.